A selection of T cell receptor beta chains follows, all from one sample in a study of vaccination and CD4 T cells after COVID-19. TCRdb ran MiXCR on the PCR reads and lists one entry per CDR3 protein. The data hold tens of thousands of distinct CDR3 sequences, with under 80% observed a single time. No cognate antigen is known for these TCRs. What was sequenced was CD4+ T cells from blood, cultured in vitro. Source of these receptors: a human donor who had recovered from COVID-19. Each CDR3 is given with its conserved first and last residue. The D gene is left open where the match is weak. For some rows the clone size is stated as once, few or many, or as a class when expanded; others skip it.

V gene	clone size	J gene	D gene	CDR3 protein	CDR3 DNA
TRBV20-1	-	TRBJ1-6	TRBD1	CSAPGQGVSYNSPLHF	TGCAGTGCTCCTGGACAGGGGGTTTCCTATAATTCACCCCTCCACTTT
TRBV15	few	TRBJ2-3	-	CATSRASTDTQYF	TGTGCCACCAGCAGGGCTAGCACAGATACGCAGTATTTT
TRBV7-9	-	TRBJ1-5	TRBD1	CASSRDRAGNQPQHF	TGTGCCAGCAGCCGGGACAGGGCCGGGAATCAGCCCCAGCATTTT
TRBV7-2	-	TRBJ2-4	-	CAGSSSTVVRNIQYF	TGTGCCGGCAGCTCATCGACAGTGGTCCGAAACATTCAGTACTTC
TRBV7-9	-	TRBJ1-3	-	CASSEQSRNTIYF	TGTGCCAGCAGTGAACAGTCCCGAAACACCATATATTTT
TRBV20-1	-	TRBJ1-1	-	CSFSGRLNTEAFF	TGCAGTTTTTCGGGACGTTTGAACACTGAAGCTTTCTTT
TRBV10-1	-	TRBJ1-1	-	CASSNTQSNTEAFF	TGCGCCAGCAGTAACACACAGAGCAACACTGAAGCTTTCTTT
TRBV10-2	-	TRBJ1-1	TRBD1	CASRDRGQGEAFF	TGCGCCAGCAGGGACAGGGGGCAGGGTGAAGCTTTCTTT
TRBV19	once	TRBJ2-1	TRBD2	CATQGTSGSSYNEQFF	TGTGCGACACAAGGGACTAGCGGGAGCTCCTACAATGAGCAGTTCTTC
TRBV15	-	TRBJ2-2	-	CAASRVRTGLGELFF	TGTGCCGCCAGCAGAGTTCGAACAGGGTTAGGGGAGCTGTTTTTT
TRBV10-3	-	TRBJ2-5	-	CASSYSGRLKQETQYF	TGTGCCAGCAGTTACTCGGGCCGACTGAAGCAAGAGACCCAGTACTTC
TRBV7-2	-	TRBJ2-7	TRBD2	CASSLPRTSGRSSYEQYF	TGTGCCAGCAGCCTCCCCCGGACTAGCGGGCGCAGCTCCTACGAGCAGTACTTC
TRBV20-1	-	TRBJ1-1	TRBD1	CSARRGTAGGYTEAFF	TGCAGTGCCAGGAGAGGGACAGCGGGGGGATACACTGAAGCTTTCTTT
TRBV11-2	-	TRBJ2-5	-	CASSLGIATETQYF	TGTGCCAGCAGCTTAGGCATCGCCACAGAGACCCAGTACTTC
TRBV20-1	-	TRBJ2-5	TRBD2	CSAYGGGRSGTQYF	TGCAGTGCTTACGGTGGCGGGAGAAGCGGGACCCAGTACTTC
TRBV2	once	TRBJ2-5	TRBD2	CATRESGTRRETQYF	TGTGCCACTCGTGAAAGCGGGACTAGACGTGAGACCCAGTACTTC
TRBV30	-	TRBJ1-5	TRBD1	CAWSLGGDGPQHF	TGTGCCTGGAGTCTAGGGGGCGATGGGCCCCAGCATTTT
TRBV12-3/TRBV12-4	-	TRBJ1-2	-	CASTSGDSHYGYTF	TGTGCCAGCACCTCAGGCGACAGCCACTATGGCTACACCTTC
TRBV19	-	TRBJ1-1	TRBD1	CASSIAGGTAEAFF	TGTGCCAGTAGTATTGCAGGGGGAACGGCTGAAGCTTTCTTT
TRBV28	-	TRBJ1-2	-	CASSLYGSAINYGYTF	TGTGCCAGCAGTTTATATGGCAGCGCCATCAACTATGGCTACACCTTC
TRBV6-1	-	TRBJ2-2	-	CASREGGVGTGELFF	TGTGCCAGCAGGGAAGGGGGGGTTGGCACCGGGGAGCTGTTTTTT
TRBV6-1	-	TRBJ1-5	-	CASGRDRSSNQPQHF	TGTGCCAGCGGCCGCGACAGGAGTAGCAATCAGCCCCAGCATTTT
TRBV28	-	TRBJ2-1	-	CASRRNRGNLNEQFF	TGTGCCAGCAGACGCAATCGGGGGAACCTCAATGAGCAGTTCTTC
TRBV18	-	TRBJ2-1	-	CASSELYNEQFF	TGTGCCAGCTCGGAACTGTATAATGAGCAGTTCTTC
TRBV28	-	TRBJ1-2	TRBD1	CASSSPDRGRGGYTF	TGTGCCAGCAGTTCCCCGGACAGGGGGCGCGGTGGCTACACCTTC
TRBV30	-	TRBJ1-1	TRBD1	CAWNRGRGTEAFF	TGTGCCTGGAACAGGGGGCGAGGCACTGAAGCTTTCTTT
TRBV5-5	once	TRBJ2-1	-	CASRNLGAPYNEQFF	TGTGCCAGCAGGAACTTGGGGGCTCCCTACAATGAGCAGTTCTTC
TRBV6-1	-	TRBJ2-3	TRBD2	CASSFEGGRTQYF	TGTGCCAGCAGCTTCGAGGGAGGGAGGACGCAGTATTTT
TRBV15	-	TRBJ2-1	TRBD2	CATSTRLAGGSYNEQFF	TGTGCCACCAGCACCAGACTAGCGGGAGGTTCCTACAATGAGCAGTTCTTC
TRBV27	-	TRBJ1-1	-	CASTKLTPGEGHTEAFF	TGTGCCAGCACTAAACTTACGCCCGGGGAGGGGCACACTGAAGCTTTCTTT
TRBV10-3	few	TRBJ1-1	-	CASSPKEEAFF	TGTGCCAGCAGTCCCAAGGAGGAAGCTTTCTTT
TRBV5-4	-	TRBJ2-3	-	CASSLRGDSTDTQYF	TGTGCCAGCAGCCTCCGCGGGGATAGCACAGATACGCAGTATTTT
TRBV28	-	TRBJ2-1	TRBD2	CASRYRGSGGRYEQFF	TGTGCCAGCAGGTACCGTGGGAGCGGGGGGCGATATGAGCAGTTCTTC
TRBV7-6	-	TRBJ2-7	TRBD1	CASSSLTGAGEQYF	TGTGCCAGCAGCTCACTAACAGGGGCAGGGGAGCAGTACTTC
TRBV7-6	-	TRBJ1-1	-	CASSRTQGTFEAFF	TGTGCCAGCAGTCGAACCCAAGGAACGTTCGAAGCTTTCTTT
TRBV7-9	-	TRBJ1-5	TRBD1	CASSASTGTGQPQHF	TGTGCCAGCAGCGCTTCGACAGGGACGGGGCAGCCCCAGCATTTT
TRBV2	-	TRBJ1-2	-	CASSDPTGGWGGYTF	TGTGCCAGCAGTGACCCGACGGGGGGCTGGGGTGGCTACACCTTC
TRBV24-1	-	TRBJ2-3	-	CATSDARSSTDTQYF	TGTGCCACCAGTGATGCCCGTAGTAGCACAGATACGCAGTATTTT
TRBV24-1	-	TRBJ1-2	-	CATSDPGLAKANYGYTF	TGTGCCACCAGTGACCCCGGACTTGCGAAGGCTAACTATGGCTACACCTTC
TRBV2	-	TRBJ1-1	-	CAALDSQNTEAFF	TGTGCCGCCCTAGACAGTCAGAACACTGAAGCTTTCTTT
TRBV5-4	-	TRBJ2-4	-	CATQPRGGLNIQYF	TGTGCCACCCAGCCAAGGGGGGGGTTAAACATTCAGTACTTC
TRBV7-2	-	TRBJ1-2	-	CASSSPPPVNYGYTF	TGTGCCAGCAGCTCCCCCCCCCCGGTGAACTATGGCTACACCTTC
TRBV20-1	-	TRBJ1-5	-	CSARSRTLSGNQPQHF	TGCAGTGCTAGATCCCGGACCCTTTCCGGCAATCAGCCCCAGCATTTT
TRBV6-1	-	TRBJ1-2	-	CASSRTTGTYYGYTF	TGTGCCAGCAGCCGTACTACTGGGACCTACTATGGCTACACCTTC
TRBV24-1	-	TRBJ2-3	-	CATIYPDTQYF	TGTGCCACCATTTACCCAGATACGCAGTATTTT
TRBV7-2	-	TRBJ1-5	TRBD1	CASSGGTGGNQPQHF	TGTGCCAGCAGCGGAGGGACAGGGGGGAATCAGCCCCAGCATTTT
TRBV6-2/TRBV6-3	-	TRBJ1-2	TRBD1	CASSYFGLGTGANGYTF	TGTGCCAGCAGTTACTTTGGACTTGGGACAGGGGCCAATGGCTACACCTTC
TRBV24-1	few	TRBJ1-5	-	CATSDLIDFNGGPQHF	TGTGCCACCAGTGATTTGATCGACTTCAACGGTGGGCCCCAGCATTTT
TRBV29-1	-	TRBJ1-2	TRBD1	CSVAGTGYYGYTF	TGCAGCGTTGCCGGGACAGGGTACTATGGCTACACCTTC
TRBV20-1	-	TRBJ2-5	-	CSARSRDFRRIKETQYF	TGCAGTGCTAGATCACGGGACTTTCGAAGAATAAAAGAGACCCAGTACTTC
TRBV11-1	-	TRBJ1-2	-	CASSVDRSGYTF	TGTGCCAGCAGCGTTGACAGATCCGGCTACACCTTC
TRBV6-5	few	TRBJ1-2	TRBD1	CASSYNRGTEFF	TGTGCCAGCAGTTACAACAGGGGGACAGAGTTCTTC
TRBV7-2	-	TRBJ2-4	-	CASSPGPLAKNIQYF	TGTGCCAGCAGCCCGGGACCGCTAGCCAAAAACATTCAGTACTTC